The 25 T cell receptor beta chains below come from one sample, sequenced in a study of blood T cell repertoires in COVID-19. Sequencing used immunoSEQ multiplex PCR; TCRdb keeps in-frame clones, though not all of them. Here the sample spans about 210,000 clones, approximately 89% being singletons. The sequencing sample was made of PBMCs or T cells enriched from blood (not recorded which). The source is a woman aged 40-49 years with acute COVID-19.

The chain combines TRBV6-5 with TRBJ1-2; perhaps TRBD1 as D (6 bases). Germline values: CDR1 MNHEY, CDR2 SVGAGI. This CDR3 is built from 13 residues. Trimming removed 6 bases at V and 4 bases at J, with 12 bases between. This CDR3 is CASSLTGIYGYTF. The CDR3 DNA reads as TGTGCCAGCAGCCTTACAGGGATCTATGGCTACACCTTC.

The chain has TRBV18 and TRBJ2-5, with 13 bases matching TRBD2. V lost 6 bases, J lost 4 bases, and 8 bases stayed unmatched. The CDR3 runs to 16 residues. The germline V gene encodes CDR1 KGHSH and CDR2 LQKENI. CDR3 nucleotides: TGTGCCAGCTCCCGGGGACTAGCGGGAACGGGAGAGACCCAGTACTTC. Residues: CASSRGLAGTGETQYF. The variable domain in full, completed from reference TRBV18 and TRBJ2-5, reads NAGVMQNPRHLVRRRGQEARLRCSPMKGHSHVYWYRQLPEEGLKFMVYLQKENIIDESGMPKERFSAEFPKEGPSILRIQQVVRGDSAAYFCASSRGLAGTGETQYFGPGTRLLVL.

This clone was seen a few times. This chain links TRBV4-1 with TRBJ1-6; a weak D match, TRBD1 (6 bases). Between the trimmed V and J ends, which lost 2 bases and 4 bases, there was a span of 9 bases. This CDR3 comprises 15 residues. Germline V gene sequence: CDR1 MGHRA, CDR2 YSYEKL. CDR3 loop: CASSQRGQYNSPLHF. CDR3 nucleotide sequence: TGCGCCAGCAGCCAAAGAGGACAGTATAATTCACCCCTCCACTTT.

This clone showed up just a few times. This chain links TRBV7-2 with TRBJ1-1, with TRBD1 as a possible D gene (5 bases). Per germline, CDR1 SGHTA and CDR2 FQGNSA. Trimming took 5 bases from V and 1 from J, leaving 14 bases between them. This CDR3 is 15 amino acids long. CDR3 bases: TGTGCCAGCAGCATCAGGGCGGGGGGGAACACTGAAGCTTTCTTT. It translates to CASSIRAGGNTEAFF.

This clone has just one count. This chain connects TRBV6-5 to TRBJ2-1; 7 bases agree with TRBD1. The junction had 9 bases not matched to a gene; V was cut back by 5 bases and J by 8 bases. The CDR3 extends over 14 amino acids. The germline V gene encodes CDR1 MNHEY and CDR2 SVGAGI. CDR3 in amino acids: CASSPRQGRDEQFF. The CDR3 region has the DNA TGTGCCAGCAGTCCAAGACAGGGTCGCGATGAGCAGTTCTTC.

The CDR3 nucleotides read TGTGCCAGCAGCTATCAGACGGGGGTCTACGAGCAGTACTTC. This encodes CASSYQTGVYEQYF. The V call is TRBV7-2, the J call TRBJ2-7; D perhaps matches TRBD2 (6 bases). The CDR3 totals 14 residues. Per the germline V gene, CDR1 is SGHTA and CDR2 is FQGNSA. The V gene lost 4 bases and the J gene lost 3 bases, with 13 bases spanning the gap.

In nucleotides, the CDR3 is TGTGCCAGCAAGAGACAGGTGAACACTGAAGCTTTCTTT. Residues: CASKRQVNTEAFF. The chain employs TRBV12-3 or TRBV12-4 and TRBJ1-1; tentative D call: TRBD1 (6 bases). The CDR3 is 13 amino acids. The V and J ends lost 7 bases and 0 bases respectively, with 9 bases between them.

V is TRBV11-2 and J is TRBJ1-1; 10 bases agree with TRBD1. Trimming at V came to 7 bases and at J to 4 bases, leaving 6 bases not matched to a gene. Germline CDR1 reads SGHAT; CDR2 reads FQNNGV. This CDR3 is 14 amino acids long. CDR3 amino acids: CASTTDRGLTEAFF. DNA of the CDR3: TGTGCCAGCACCACAGACAGGGGGCTCACTGAAGCTTTCTTT. Full variable domain (remainder filled in from reference TRBV11-2 and TRBJ1-1): EAGVAQSPRYKIIEKRQSVAFWCNPISGHATLYWYQQILGQGPKLLIQFQNNGVVDDSQLPKDRFSAERLKGVDSTLKIQPAKLEDSAVYLCASTTDRGLTEAFFGQGTRLTVV.

The gene calls are TRBV7-2 and TRBJ2-7, with 9 bases fitting TRBD2. The V and J ends lost 6 bases and 0 bases, in that order; junction bases with no gene match: 12. The CDR3 has 17 residues. In germline, CDR1 is SGHTA, CDR2 FQGNSA. DNA for the CDR3: TGTGCCAGCAGTCATAGGAGCGGGGGGACCAGCTCCTACGAGCAGTACTTC. Its translation is CASSHRSGGTSSYEQYF.

CDR3 DNA sequence: TGCGCCAGCAGGCTGGGAGGCAGTCCGTCGGCCCAGTACTTC. It translates to CASRLGGSPSAQYF. The V gene is TRBV5-1, the J gene TRBJ2-5, with a weak D call TRBD2 (6 bases). The V end was cut by 5 bases, the J end by 9 bases, with 20 bases between. Per the germline V gene, CDR1 is SGHRS and CDR2 is YFSETQ. The CDR3 has 14 amino acids. Full variable domain (missing parts from reference TRBV5-1 and TRBJ2-5): KAGVTQTPRYLIKTRGQQVTLSCSPISGHRSVSWYQQTPGQGLQFLFEYFSETQRNKGNFPGRFSGRQFSNSRSEMNVSTLELGDSALYLCASRLGGSPSAQYFGPGTRLLVL.

The V and J genes are TRBV19 and TRBJ2-5; D remains unclear. V lost 5 bases and J lost 4, with 11 bases in between. The CDR3 length is 13 residues. Looked up from germline, CDR1 is LNHDA and CDR2 is SQIVND (reference sequence). The CDR3 sequence: CASSSLSPETQYF. For the CDR3, the DNA is TGTGCCAGTAGTTCCCTTTCCCCAGAGACCCAGTACTTC.

This chain uses TRBV11-2 with TRBJ2-7; TRBD1 matches at 8 bases. V lost 5 bases, J lost 2 bases, and 8 bases stayed unmatched. Germline V gene sequence: CDR1 SGHAT, CDR2 FQNNGV. The CDR3 is 15 amino acids. CDR3 DNA sequence: TGTGCCAGCAGCCAAGACGGGACAGGCACCTACGAGCAGTACTTC. This encodes CASSQDGTGTYEQYF.

The J gene is TRBJ2-5, the V gene TRBV2; D might be TRBD1 (6 bases). The ends were cut back, 5 bases at V and 5 bases at J, with 15 bases in the middle. Germline CDR1 and CDR2: SNHLY and FYNNEI. The CDR3 sequence is 14 residues long. CDR3 in DNA: TGTGCCAGCAGTACCAACAGGGACACGGAGACCCAGTACTTC. It yields the protein CASSTNRDTETQYF.

This clone was found a few times. This chain uses TRBV5-1 with TRBJ2-4, with TRBD2 matching over 13 bases. From germline, CDR1 is SGHRS and CDR2 YFSETQ. This CDR3 has 18 residues. Germline trimming cut 4 bases from V and 0 bases from J; bases unmatched to any gene: 7. CDR3 amino acids: CASSQLAGGPGAKNIQYF. The CDR3 region has the DNA TGCGCCAGCAGCCAACTAGCGGGAGGGCCGGGAGCCAAAAACATTCAGTACTTC. Drawing the rest from reference TRBV5-1 and TRBJ2-4, the complete variable domain is KAGVTQTPRYLIKTRGQQVTLSCSPISGHRSVSWYQQTPGQGLQFLFEYFSETQRNKGNFPGRFSGRQFSNSRSEMNVSTLELGDSALYLCASSQLAGGPGAKNIQYFGAGTRLSVL.

This clone was picked up a small number of times. The J gene is TRBJ2-7, the V gene TRBV5-6; D is uncertain. This CDR3 comprises 12 residues. Trimming took off 0 bases at V and 3 bases at J, with 4 bases between the two ends. Germline CDR1 is SGHDT and CDR2 is YYEEEE. The CDR3 nucleotides read TGTGCCAGCAGCTTGGTAATCTACGAGCAGTACTTC. Its protein is CASSLVIYEQYF.

This clone was seen a few times. CDR3 DNA sequence: TGTGCCAGCAGTGGCGGGACAGGATATAGCAATCAGCCCCAGCATTTT. Amino acid sequence: CASSGGTGYSNQPQHF. The J gene is TRBJ1-5, the V gene TRBV6-1, with TRBD1 identical over 8 bases. CDR3 length equals 16 residues. Trimming took 4 bases from V and 0 from J; bases not matched to a gene: 5. Germline V lookup: CDR1 MNHNS, CDR2 SASEGT.

The chain couples TRBV4-3 to TRBJ2-5; unclear D gene. From germline, CDR1 is LGHNA and CDR2 YSLEER. With 4 bases removed from V and 6 bases from J, the gap between germline ends came to 15 bases. The CDR3 loop spans 14 amino acids. The CDR3: CASSPHDSIKTQYF. The CDR3 DNA is TGCGCCAGCAGCCCGCACGATTCTATAAAGACCCAGTACTTC.

The chain links TRBV10-1 to TRBJ1-1; D perhaps matches TRBD1 (5 bases). The V end lost 4 bases, the J end lost 2 bases, and 14 bases lay between the germline ends. The CDR3 runs to 15 residues. From germline, CDR1 is WNHNN and CDR2 SYGVQD (reference sequence). CDR3 DNA: TGCGCCAGCAGTGGATCGGTTACAGGTAACACTGAAGCTTTCTTT. This translates into CASSGSVTGNTEAFF.

This chain joins TRBV5-1 and TRBJ1-1; 7 nucleotides agree with TRBD1. J was trimmed by 2 bases and V by 5 bases; bases with no gene match: 9. The germline V gene encodes CDR1 SGHRS and CDR2 YFSETQ. This CDR3 spans 15 amino acids. The CDR3 coding sequence is TGCGCCAGCAGACTATCGACAGGGCCAAACACTGAAGCTTTCTTT. It encodes CASRLSTGPNTEAFF.

V gene TRBV5-8 combines with J gene TRBJ2-3; 16 nucleotides match TRBD2. With 2 bases clipped from V and 1 base from J, the junction kept 1 base outside the gene matches. The CDR3 has 17 residues. CDR1 is SGHTS and CDR2 is YDEGEE in the germline V gene. The DNA for the CDR3 is TGTGCCAGCAGCTTCGGGACTAGCGGGGGGGGCACAGATACGCAGTATTTT. Protein: CASSFGTSGGGTDTQYF.

The genes are TRBV25-1 and TRBJ1-1; the D gene is possibly TRBD1 (6 bases). CDR3 size: 15 residues. V was clipped by 3 bases and J by 3 bases, with 14 bases between them. Germline assignment: CDR1 MGHDK and CDR2 SYGVNS. For the CDR3, the DNA is TGTGCCAGCAGTGACCCTACAGGGATGGACACTGAAGCTTTCTTT. Translated, it gives CASSDPTGMDTEAFF.

This clone was observed a few times. The gene calls are TRBV4-3 and TRBJ1-5; D may be TRBD1 (5 bases). CDR3 length: 13 amino acids. The V gene lost 0 bases and the J gene lost 7 bases, with 7 bases spanning the gap. Per germline, CDR1 LGHNA and CDR2 YSLEER. CDR3 loop: CASSQEEGQPQHF. As DNA, the CDR3 is TGCGCCAGCAGCCAAGAGGAGGGGCAGCCCCAGCATTTT.

This clone was observed once. The chain is built from TRBV28 and TRBJ2-1, with 7 bases aligning to TRBD2. This CDR3 comprises 13 residues. Trimming cost V 7 bases and J 10 bases; bases outside gene matches: 10. Germline values: CDR1 MDHEN, CDR2 SYDVKM. The CDR3 is CASTHAGTTEQFF. The CDR3, as DNA: TGTGCCAGCACCCACGCGGGGACTACGGAGCAGTTCTTC.

V gene TRBV4-1 combines with J gene TRBJ2-3; a possible D gene is TRBD1 (6 bases). The CDR3 is 16 residues long. Germline CDR1 and CDR2: MGHRA and YSYEKL. V was clipped by 1 base and J by 2 bases, with 13 bases between them. The CDR3 region has the DNA TGCGCCAGCAGCCAAGTGGACATGGGGGCCACAGATACGCAGTATTTT. It encodes CASSQVDMGATDTQYF.

The V gene is TRBV6-1, the J gene TRBJ1-2, with TRBD1 identical over 8 bases. Germline loops: CDR1 MNHNS, CDR2 SASEGT. V dropped 3 bases and J dropped 4; count of bases not matched to a gene: 7. The CDR3 covers 15 residues. CDR3 amino acids: CASSDRSGGAYGYTF. CDR3 bases: TGTGCCAGCAGTGATAGGTCAGGGGGCGCCTATGGCTACACCTTC.